This T cell receptor (beta chain) was retrieved from a study of naive and memory T cell subsets (dated by TCRdb to 2016 to 2017). Broadly, across the study: An open-source, UMI-based TCR alpha and beta sequencing pipeline was applied to sorted naive and memory peripheral blood T cell subsets. Complete agreement was observed between the functional CMV T cell responses and the IgG serology results. RNA was DNase-treated and reverse transcribed with TCR constant-region primers, mostly using SuperScript III. General findings and caveats noted by the study authors: Each clonotype was defined as a single alpha or beta chain sequence rather than as a paired alpha/beta receptor. RNA-based TCR counts may be influenced by expression changes linked to T cell activation and differentiation. In both CD4 and CD8 cells, the Gini index increased while Shannon and inverse Simpson diversity decreased from naive through CM, EM and EMRA. No ground truth was available to validate the repertoire findings for the naive and memory subsets. Naive repertoires, especially CD8, contained a few larger clonotypes, possibly memory cells re-expressing CD45RA. After error correction, over 95% of naive TCR sequences appeared only once, giving much steeper abundance distributions than memory subsets. A power law was followed by TCR abundance, with an exponent that differed between naive and memory subsets but was consistent across the three individuals.

Libraries were constructed by UMI-ligation and nested PCR. The beta constant-region primer consisted of an equimolar mixture of two oligonucleotides that together covered TRBC1 and TRBC2. Four rounds of PCR, combining the SP2 primer with nested alpha and beta constant-region primers, were used to amplify the ligated cDNA. A single-stranded oligonucleotide containing the SP2 primer and a 12-nucleotide UMI was joined to the 3' end of the cDNA by T4 RNA ligase 1. Incubation of the ligation reaction lasted about 20-25 hours at 16 degrees C. To avoid over-amplification, PCR2 was usually performed as a SYBR Green qPCR and halted once a predetermined threshold was reached. Agencourt AMPure XP magnetic beads were used for all purifications after the first. Library quantification was done by Qubit, followed by a TapeStation check on which the main peak was expected at around 650 bp. Sequencing of the pooled libraries was done on an Illumina MiSeq using v2 2x251 paired-end kits, which typically yielded about 0.85-2 million reads per sample. Each sample's library went into the pool at approximately 4 nM, and about 4.5-7% PhiX was added to help with cluster recognition. The authors processed their data as follows. Using tag matching that tolerated one base-pair mismatch, Decombinator assigned V and J genes to FASTQ reads that had been processed by Demultiplexor. Collapsinator used UMIs to correct both sequencing errors and frequency errors arising from PCR heterogeneity. CDR3Translator translated TCRs and extracted CDR3s from the conserved cysteine to the FGXG phenylalanine, flagging non-productive sequences. Gini, Shannon entropy and inverse Simpson indices were calculated on repertoires that had been subsampled to equal numbers of UMI-defined TCRs. Within the linear range, a power law was fitted to clonotype abundance distributions using maximum likelihood. On one naive CD8 sample, the pipeline and MIGEC gave similar UMI counts, unique TCR numbers and clonal distributions. In one analysis, naive TCRs that were also found in any memory subset of the same donor were excluded from the naive repertoire. The repertoires were searched for around 7,000 CMV-associated CDR3 sequences that had been compiled from VDJdb and a published dataset. Using fastp at Q25 and MiXCR, TCRdb reprocessed the public reads and kept productive beta chains. Under each unique CDR3 protein, matching rows form one entry showing the most common genes and DNA. For this entry, the V and J calls and clone size follow TCRdb and not the study's own pipeline. The sample table holds roughly 92,000 distinct CDR3 sequences, of which approximately 10% were seen once. Around 0.13% of the sample is in the top ten clones.

Remarks on this clonotype: Its antigen is unknown. Base qualities are not provided; no much larger clone lies one nucleotide away.

The germline V gene provides CDR1 MNHEY and CDR2 SVGEGT. Cut back by 8 bases and 3 bases, the V and J ends lie 10 bases apart. From its cysteine to its phenylalanine, the CDR3 spans 12 amino acids. Here the CDR3 DNA is all that survives: 36 bases in frame from base 1. From the second PCR step on, the TCR alpha and beta chain libraries were amplified in separate reactions. To determine each donor's CMV status, fresh PBMCs were stimulated overnight with CMV viral lysate, and IFNgamma production from CD4+ T cells was then assessed. CD4 T cells were positively selected using Miltenyi beads, after which CD8 T cells were positively selected from the CD4-negative fraction. Cells stained for CD3, CD4, CD8, CD45RA, CD27 and a live/dead dye were sorted on a BD Aria II into four subsets by CD45RA and CD27. Blood came from a few healthy volunteers, each fractionated into CD4 and CD8 T cells and then into four differentiation subsets. Roughly 120 ml of peripheral blood was collected from each donor, and PBMC were isolated by Ficoll-Paque PLUS density-gradient centrifugation. Sorted cells were lysed in RLT buffer, after which RNA was extracted using a Qiagen RNeasy kit and stored at -80 degrees C.

The sequenced material came from naive CD4+ T cells from blood. This specimen's cell subset or site label, interpreted: naive T cells, CD45RA high CD27+. The receptor chain draws on TRBV6-2 or TRBV6-3 and TRBJ1-1; too little of a D gene remains to name it. This TCR was sampled from a human donor in good health. The DNA sequence is as follows: TGTGCCAGCCACCAGGCTTACACTGAAGCTTTCTTT. Its product reads: CASHQAYTEAFF.